A single TCR beta chain is shown here with its context. The sample comes from a study of blood T cell repertoires in COVID-19. Whole-study context: Samples came from the United States, Italy and Spain, spanning acute and convalescent COVID-19.

Recruits, aged about 18 to 89 years, lived in around 24 US areas. Before they entered the study, exposed participants had met a COVID-19 case within 2 weeks. Authors' data handling: It was from reference gene primer amplification that nucleated cell counts were estimated. Some clones are missing from TCRdb's copy, which holds only in-frame ones; the method was immunoSEQ multiplex PCR. V, J and clone size are those of that table, while D and trimming were read from the DNA. The top ten hold 3% to 5% of the sample, which has 300,000 to 400,000 clones, roughly nine tenths seen once. Germline assignment: CDR1 LGHNA and CDR2 YNFKEQ. CDR3 length: 16 amino acids. V lost 0 bases, J lost 5 bases, and 16 bases lay in between.

The sample comprised PBMCs or T cells enriched from blood (not recorded which). This chain joins TRBV4-2 and TRBJ1-2; weak D call: TRBD1 (5 bases). The TCR originated in a woman younger than 45 who had been exposed to COVID-19. The CDR3 DNA reads TGTGCCAGCAGCCAAGATTTACGGGGGAGACGTTATGGCTACACCTTC. It yields the protein CASSQDLRGRRYGYTF.